Below are 20 T cell receptor beta chains sequenced from a single sample in a study of T-cell reconstitution after alpha-beta-depleted transplantation in children. The TCRbeta library incorporated unique molecular identifiers. TCRdb re-analysed the PCR reads in MiXCR, keeping a single row per CDR3 protein. The sample lists around 410,000 distinct CDR3 sequences, roughly a tenth occurring once. The sample here was PBMCs from the stem cell graft donor, taken from the stem cell graft. These receptors all stem from a human donor who donated a stem cell graft to a child with acute myeloid leukemia.

This clonotype has only a few counts. The chain joins TRBV24-1 to TRBJ1-5; D might be TRBD1 (5 bases). V was cut by 5 bases and J by 3 bases, with 10 bases left in between. CDR3 length: 14 residues. The V gene's germline CDR1 is KGHDR and CDR2 SFDVKD. CDR3 nucleotide sequence: TGTGCCACCAGTGGGGGCGGTTCCAATCAGCCCCAGCATTTT. Protein product: CATSGGGSNQPQHF.

This clonotype was seen at least ten times. The rearrangement links TRBV4-2 to TRBJ2-2, with 9 bases fitting TRBD2. V gave up 3 bases and J gave up 9 bases; unmatched junction bases: 11. The CDR3 loop spans 16 amino acids. Germline CDR1 and CDR2: LGHNA and YNFKEQ. CDR3 region: CASSQLAGGLGRELFF. CDR3 nucleotide sequence: TGTGCCAGCAGCCAGCTCGCGGGGGGGCTCGGTCGGGAGCTGTTTTTT.

The rearrangement uses TRBV3-1 and TRBJ2-3, with TRBD2 identical over 11 bases. The CDR3 covers 15 residues. The germline gives CDR1 LGHDT, CDR2 YNNKEL (reference sequence). Trimming removed 4 bases from V and 2 bases from J; junction bases left unmatched: 2. CDR3 nucleotide sequence: TGTGCCAGCAGCCGGACTAGCGGGTACACAGATACGCAGTATTTT. Translated, it gives CASSRTSGYTDTQYF.

The V call is TRBV11-2, the J call TRBJ1-2; the D gene is possibly TRBD1 (5 bases). The CDR3 sequence is 15 residues long. The germline CDR1 and CDR2 sequences are SGHAT and FQNNGV. Trimming shortened V by 4 bases and J by 8 bases, and 20 bases separated the two germline ends. The DNA for the CDR3 is TGTGCCAGCAGCTCCCCCCGGGACCCCTCTCGAGGCTACACCTTC. Protein: CASSSPRDPSRGYTF.

This clonotype was observed a handful of times. This chain uses TRBV2 with TRBJ2-5; 10 bases line up with TRBD2. The CDR3 is 15 residues long. CDR1 is SNHLY, CDR2 FYNNEI, per germline. Trimming cost V 3 bases and J 1 base; bases outside gene matches: 2. CDR3 bases: TGTGCCAGCAGTGATAGCGGGAGGTCCCAAGAGACCCAGTACTTC. Protein product: CASSDSGRSQETQYF.

The table lists this clonotype with a few counts. J is TRBJ2-5 and V is TRBV6-1, with 8 bases fitting TRBD2. The germline V gene has CDR1 MNHNS and CDR2 SASEGT. The CDR3 is 14 amino acids. V lost 7 bases, J lost 7 bases, and 11 bases stayed unmatched. The CDR3 loop reads CASTGGEGLGTQYF. The CDR3 nucleotides read TGTGCCAGCACCGGGGGGGAGGGGTTGGGGACCCAGTACTTC.

This clonotype was seen a handful of times. V gene TRBV30 combines with J gene TRBJ1-1, with TRBD1 as a possible D gene (5 bases). Trimming took off 2 bases at V and 2 bases at J, with 9 bases between the two ends. CDR1 GTSNPN and CDR2 SVGIG come from the germline V gene (reference sequence). This CDR3 contains 13 residues. The CDR3 region is CAWSSGINTEAFF. The CDR3 DNA sequence: TGTGCCTGGAGTTCAGGGATCAACACTGAAGCTTTCTTT.

The V call is TRBV12-3 or TRBV12-4, the J call TRBJ2-6, with unresolved D. The CDR3 length is 16 residues. The germline V and J ends were trimmed by 2 bases and 0 bases, with 8 bases remaining between them. DNA of the CDR3: TGTGCCAGCAGTTTAATTAGGACCTCTGGGGCCAACGTCCTGACTTTC. It translates to CASSLIRTSGANVLTF.

This clonotype was detected only a few times. The rearrangement joins TRBV15 to TRBJ2-2; 8 bases line up with TRBD2. Germline values: CDR1 LNHNV, CDR2 YYDKDF (reference sequence). This CDR3 has 14 amino acids. J was trimmed by 6 bases and V by 6 bases; bases with no gene match: 6. The DNA of the CDR3 is TGTGCCACCAGGTCGGGAGGGCTGTCCGGGGAGCTGTTTTTT. Its protein is CATRSGGLSGELFF.

This clonotype was seen ten or more times. The rearrangement joins TRBV5-5 to TRBJ2-3; D possibly corresponds to TRBD2 (5 bases). The length of the CDR3 is 13 residues. V lost 4 bases to trimming and J lost 7 bases, with 13 bases between them. Germline V gene sequence: CDR1 SGHKS, CDR2 YYEKEE (reference sequence). The CDR3 nucleotides are TGTGCCAGCAGCCCCCCCGGGAAGAATACGCAGTATTTT. Amino acids: CASSPPGKNTQYF. The full variable domain, its missing parts supplied by reference TRBV5-5 and TRBJ2-3, is DAGVTQSPTHLIKTRGQQVTLRCSPISGHKSVSWYQQVLGQGPQFIFQYYEKEERGRGNFPDRFSARQFPNYSSELNVNALLLGDSALYLCASSPPGKNTQYFGPGTRLTVL.

In its sample, this clonotype was seen many times. V and J are TRBV30 and TRBJ2-1; TRBD2 agrees at 7 bases. CDR3 length equals 16 residues. V was clipped by 3 bases and J by 4 bases; unmatched bases: 12. In germline, CDR1 is GTSNPN, CDR2 SVGIG (reference sequence). The CDR3: CAWSRVTAREYNEQFF. Here the CDR3 DNA reads TGTGCCTGGAGCAGGGTCACGGCGCGGGAGTACAATGAGCAGTTCTTC.

The chain employs TRBV30 and TRBJ2-1, with TRBD2 identical over 7 bases. Losses at the gene ends were 1 base for V and 2 bases for J; bases not matched to a gene: 5. The CDR3 runs 15 residues. The germline V gene encodes CDR1 GTSNPN and CDR2 SVGIG (reference sequence). The CDR3 loop reads CAWSGAGVPYNEQFF. The CDR3 DNA reads as TGTGCCTGGAGTGGGGCGGGAGTCCCCTACAATGAGCAGTTCTTC.

The chain is built from TRBV4-3 and TRBJ2-1; D may be TRBD1 or TRBD2 (6 bases each). The germline V gene has CDR1 LGHNA and CDR2 YSLEER. Trimming stripped 2 bases from V and 5 bases from J, with 16 bases between. This CDR3 region has 16 residues. The CDR3 nucleotides are TGCGCCAGCAGCCAAAAGTGGGGGCGGGGAGACAATGAGCAGTTCTTC. It is translated as CASSQKWGRGDNEQFF.

The V and J genes are TRBV11-2 and TRBJ2-5; D is ambiguous. V was pared by 1 base and J by 4 bases, with 10 bases between. Germline-derived CDR1 and CDR2 are SGHAT and FQNNGV. CDR3 length: 14 amino acids. The CDR3 DNA reads TGTGCCAGCAGCTTAGGTCAGCTTGGAGAGACCCAGTACTTC. This translates into CASSLGQLGETQYF.

This clonotype was observed many times. The V and J genes are TRBV6-1 and TRBJ2-3, with 11 bases matching TRBD2. The CDR3 sequence is 17 residues long. V trimming: 6 bases; J trimming: 2 bases; junction bases outside the gene matches: 10. Germline CDR1 reads MNHNS; CDR2 reads SASEGT. In DNA form, the CDR3 reads TGTGCCAGCAGACACCTTAGCGGGGGGGAACTCACAGATACGCAGTATTTT. As protein: CASRHLSGGELTDTQYF.

The chain is built from TRBV9 and TRBJ2-7; maybe TRBD2 (5 bases). From germline, CDR1 is SGDLS and CDR2 YYNGEE. The CDR3 spans 15 residues. V was shortened by 3 bases and J by 1 base, with 14 bases between the two germline ends. The CDR3 here is CASSGGRRGSYEQYF. CDR3 bases: TGTGCCAGCAGCGGAGGGCGTCGGGGATCCTACGAGCAGTACTTC.

The rearrangement links TRBV20-1 to TRBJ2-1; 10 bases map to TRBD2. Per the germline V gene, CDR1 is DFQATT and CDR2 is SNEGSKA (reference sequence). Germline trimming cut 0 bases from V and 2 bases from J; bases unmatched to any gene: 4. The CDR3 runs 16 residues. CDR3 sequence (DNA): TGCAGTGCTAGAGATATCGGACTAGCGGCCTACAATGAGCAGTTCTTC. Protein product: CSARDIGLAAYNEQFF.

This clonotype was seen ten or more times. The J gene is TRBJ2-1, the V gene TRBV7-3; 10 positions agree with TRBD1. CDR3 length equals 13 residues. V was clipped by 8 bases and J by 7 bases; unmatched bases: 5. CDR1 and CDR2 from the germline V gene are SGHTA and FQGTGA. The CDR3 reads CASGTGDRNEQFF. The CDR3 region has the DNA TGTGCCAGCGGGACAGGGGATAGGAATGAGCAGTTCTTC. The entire variable domain, with the rest obtained from reference TRBV7-3 and TRBJ2-1, is as follows: GAGVSQTPSNKVTEKGKYVELRCDPISGHTALYWYRQSLGQGPEFLIYFQGTGAADDSGLPNDRFFAVRPEGSVSTLKIQRTERGDSAVYLCASGTGDRNEQFFGPGTRLTVL.

The rearrangement joins TRBV29-1 to TRBJ2-7; D remains ambiguous. Trimming shortened V by 0 bases and J by 4 bases, and 7 bases separated the two germline ends. The germline V gene has CDR1 SQVTM and CDR2 ANQGSEA. The CDR3 extends over 12 amino acids. DNA of the CDR3: TGCAGCGTTGAAGATCACGGATACGAGCAGTACTTC. This encodes CSVEDHGYEQYF.

This chain links TRBV5-1 with TRBJ2-7; TRBD1 agrees at 7 bases. CDR3 length equals 15 residues. The junction had 16 bases not matched to a gene; V was cut back by 7 bases and J by 6 bases. In germline, CDR1 is SGHRS, CDR2 YFSETQ. This CDR3 is CASATLSRAGGEQYF. For the CDR3, the DNA is TGCGCCAGCGCCACACTCAGCCGGGCAGGGGGCGAGCAGTACTTC. The entire variable domain, with the rest obtained from reference TRBV5-1 and TRBJ2-7, is as follows: KAGVTQTPRYLIKTRGQQVTLSCSPISGHRSVSWYQQTPGQGLQFLFEYFSETQRNKGNFPGRFSGRQFSNSRSEMNVSTLELGDSALYLCASATLSRAGGEQYFGPGTRLTVT.